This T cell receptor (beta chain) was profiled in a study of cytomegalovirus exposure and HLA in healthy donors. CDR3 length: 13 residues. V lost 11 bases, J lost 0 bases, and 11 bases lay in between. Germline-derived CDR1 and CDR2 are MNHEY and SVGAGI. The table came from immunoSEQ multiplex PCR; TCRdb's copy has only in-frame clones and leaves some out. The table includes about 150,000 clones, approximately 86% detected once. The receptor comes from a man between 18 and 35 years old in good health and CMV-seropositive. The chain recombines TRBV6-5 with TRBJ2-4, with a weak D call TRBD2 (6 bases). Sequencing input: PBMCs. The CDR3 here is CAAGLIAKNIQYF. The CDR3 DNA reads TGTGCCGCGGGGCTCATAGCCAAAAACATTCAGTACTTC.